One sample yielded the 20 T cell receptor beta chains listed below, sequenced in a study of regulatory T cells in long-lasting Graves disease. The time point: newly diagnosed GD, antithyroid drugs for less than 3 months. Extracted PBMC RNA gave rise to the TCR library. Sequencing libraries for TCR beta were prepared with iRepertoire HTBI primers and Arm-PCR of CDR3 regions. TCRdb re-derived calls from the multiplex PCR reads in MiXCR, one entry per CDR3 protein. The sample records 420,000 or so distinct CDR3 sequences, less than 20% being singletons. These records were also assigned to another study, of T cells in Graves' hyperthyroidism and ophthalmopathy.

Sequences were derived from peripheral blood mononuclear cells (PBMCs), sampled at new diagnosis, from a patient treated with antithyroid drugs. The receptors come from a woman between 18 and 30 years old with Graves disease.

The V call is TRBV4-3, the J call TRBJ1-6; 7 bases line up with TRBD1. Unmatched junction bases numbered 5, after V lost 3 bases and J lost 0 bases. Looked up from germline, CDR1 is LGHNA and CDR2 is YSLEER. There are 17 residues in the CDR3. CDR3 DNA: TGCGCCAGCAGCCAGAGGGACAGTCTCTCCTATAATTCACCCCTCCACTTT. This translates into CASSQRDSLSYNSPLHF.

The gene calls are TRBV2 and TRBJ2-1, with D perhaps matching TRBD2 (7 bases). The DNA end is a closer match to TRBJ2-5, so the J assignment may be wrong. The germline V gene encodes CDR1 SNHLY and CDR2 FYNNEI. The CDR3 is 16 amino acids. CDR3 loop: CASSEKGGGRLETQYF. The CDR3, as DNA: TGTGCCAGCAGTGAAAAGGGGGGAGGGCGATTGGAGACCCAGTACTTC.

This clonotype was seen a handful of times. CDR3 loop: CASRRTSDSTDTQYF. The CDR3 DNA sequence: TGTGCCAGCAGGCGGACTAGCGACAGCACAGATACGCAGTATTTT. The J gene is TRBJ2-3, the V gene TRBV6-1; TRBD2 matches 9 bases. This CDR3 is built from 15 residues. Trimming took 6 bases from V and 0 from J; bases not matched to a gene: 4. Germline V CDR1 and CDR2: MNHNS, SASEGT.

In its sample, this clonotype was seen many times. The rearrangement uses TRBV7-9 and TRBJ2-7; 8 positions agree with TRBD1. The length of the CDR3 is 13 residues. Germline loops: CDR1 SEHNR, CDR2 FQNEAQ (reference sequence). V trimming: 4 bases; J trimming: 5 bases; junction bases outside the gene matches: 4. CDR3 protein: CASSSDRADEQYF. The CDR3 nucleotides read TGTGCCAGCAGCTCGGACAGGGCGGACGAGCAGTACTTC.

This clonotype was recorded many times. V usage is TRBV2 and J usage is TRBJ2-5; 7 positions match TRBD2. The CDR3 sequence is 16 residues long. The V gene's germline CDR1 is SNHLY and CDR2 FYNNEI. V gave up 1 base and J gave up 4 bases; unmatched junction bases: 9. CDR3 region: CASSEVSAGAGETQYF. The CDR3 DNA reads as TGTGCCAGCAGTGAAGTCTCGGCGGGAGCCGGAGAGACCCAGTACTTC.

V and J are TRBV5-1 and TRBJ2-2; D ambiguous. The CDR3 runs 15 residues. Germline V lookup: CDR1 SGHRS, CDR2 YFSETQ. Trimming cost V 4 bases and J 1 base, with 11 bases left between them. The CDR3 region is CASSPLIKNTGELFF. As DNA, the CDR3 is TGCGCCAGCAGCCCCCTAATTAAGAACACCGGGGAGCTGTTTTTT.

This rearrangement joins TRBV15 to TRBJ2-3; 12 positions match TRBD2. The CDR3 runs to 17 residues. CDR1 is LNHNV and CDR2 is YYDKDF in the germline V gene (reference sequence). V lost 3 bases to trimming and J lost 2 bases; unmatched junction nucleotides: 6. The CDR3 DNA sequence: TGTGCCACCAGCAGTTCTCGACTAGCGGGGGCCACAGATACGCAGTATTTT. This sequence encodes CATSSSRLAGATDTQYF.

This clonotype was observed at least ten times. V gene TRBV28 combines with J gene TRBJ2-5, with 14 bases matching TRBD2. Trimming took 4 bases from V and 5 from J; bases not matched to a gene: 6. Germline lookup yields CDR1 MDHEN and CDR2 SYDVKM. The CDR3 has 16 residues. This CDR3 is CASSSGLAGGHETQYF. CDR3 in DNA: TGTGCCAGCAGTTCAGGACTAGCGGGAGGTCACGAGACCCAGTACTTC.

J is TRBJ1-2 and V is TRBV3-1; no definite D call. Germline V gives CDR1 LGHDT, CDR2 YNNKEL (reference sequence). This CDR3 region has 12 residues. The V gene lost 3 bases and the J gene lost 6 bases, with 8 bases spanning the gap. The CDR3 nucleotides read TGTGCCAGCAGCCATCACTCGGATGGCTACACCTTC. This codes for CASSHHSDGYTF.

The sample holds many counts of this clonotype. The chain recombines TRBV7-2 with TRBJ2-5; D is unclear. Germline V lookup: CDR1 SGHTA, CDR2 FQGNSA. The germline V and J ends were trimmed by 2 bases and 0 bases, with 7 bases remaining between them. The CDR3 runs to 14 residues. CDR3 in amino acids: CASSLYGYQETQYF. The CDR3 DNA reads as TGTGCCAGCAGCTTATACGGGTACCAAGAGACCCAGTACTTC.

This chain uses TRBV29-1 with TRBJ2-3, with D possibly being TRBD2 (6 bases). This CDR3 spans 15 amino acids. V was shortened by 7 bases and J by 1 base, with 18 bases between the two germline ends. CDR1 and CDR2 from the germline V gene are SQVTM and ANQGSEA. The CDR3 spells CSASGVGGRTDTQYF. The CDR3 bases are TGCAGCGCCTCTGGGGTGGGAGGACGCACAGATACGCAGTATTTT.

The CDR3 nucleotides read TGTGCCAGTAGCCAGCGGACGGAGAACACTGAAGCTTTCTTT. Its translation: CASSQRTENTEAFF. The rearrangement joins TRBV19 to TRBJ1-1; no clear D. The germline gives CDR1 LNHDA, CDR2 SQIVND (reference sequence). The CDR3 consists of 14 residues. V was clipped by 6 bases and J by 1 base, with 12 bases between them.

This clonotype has only a few counts. The chain couples TRBV29-1 to TRBJ1-2, with 7 positions matching TRBD1. The CDR3 is 11 residues long. The germline V gene has CDR1 SQVTM and CDR2 ANQGSEA. CDR3 DNA: TGCAGTGGGCAGGGGGAGGATGGCTACACCTTC. Protein sequence: CSGQGEDGYTF.

This clonotype was counted many times. The chain links TRBV27 to TRBJ2-5, with 10 bases lining up with TRBD2. V shed 6 bases, J shed 2 bases, and the junction held 21 bases outside the gene matches. Germline V gene lookup returns CDR1 MNHEY and CDR2 SMNVEV (reference sequence). There are 20 residues in the CDR3. CDR3 bases: TGTGCCAGCAGGCCTGCAACTAGCGGGGTACCTCTTCTCGTTCAAGAGACCCAGTACTTC. Residues: CASRPATSGVPLLVQETQYF.

This clonotype showed up many times. The chain uses TRBV12-3 or TRBV12-4 and TRBJ1-4; TRBD1 matches 9 bases. This CDR3 has 15 amino acids. Germline trimming cut 1 base from V and 8 bases from J; bases unmatched to any gene: 5. CDR3 in amino acids: CASSLEGTGNEKLFF. The CDR3 region has the DNA TGTGCCAGCAGTTTAGAAGGGACAGGGAACGAAAAACTGTTTTTT.

CDR3 sequence reads: CASSLESGGGETQYF. The CDR3 DNA reads TGCGCCAGCAGCTTGGAGTCGGGAGGGGGAGAGACCCAGTACTTC. The chain has TRBV5-1 and TRBJ2-5, with TRBD2 matching 8 bases. Per the germline V gene, CDR1 is SGHRS and CDR2 is YFSETQ. CDR3 size: 15 residues. V gave up 0 bases and J gave up 4 bases; unmatched junction bases: 5.

The rearrangement joins TRBV19 to TRBJ2-1; TRBD1 aligns across 9 bases. CDR3 length: 13 amino acids. Germline lookup yields CDR1 LNHDA and CDR2 SQIVND (reference sequence). Losses at the gene ends were 9 bases for V and 4 bases for J; bases not matched to a gene: 4. Here the CDR3 reads CASLDRGYNEQFF. CDR3 nucleotides: TGTGCCAGCCTGGACAGGGGTTACAATGAGCAGTTCTTC.

Notes on this clonotype: Since a much larger clone is just one base distant, this may be a read error. The rearrangement links TRBV3-1 to TRBJ2-1, with 9 bases that match TRBD2. From germline, CDR1 is LGHDT and CDR2 YNNKEL (reference sequence). The CDR3 is 17 residues long. The CDR3 sequence: CTSSQASGIAGANEQFF. CDR3 in DNA: TGTACCAGCAGCCAGGCATCGGGGATAGCGGGAGCCAATGAGCAGTTCTTC.

This clonotype was recorded a few times. The V and J genes are TRBV20-1 and TRBJ2-7; TRBD2 aligns across 9 bases. The germline V gene encodes CDR1 DFQATT and CDR2 SNEGSKA (reference sequence). J gave up 1 base and V 0 bases, and 7 bases lay outside the gene matches. This CDR3 has 16 amino acids. CDR3 DNA: TGCAGTGCTAGAGATCAGCGTAGCGGGAGTTCCTACGAGCAGTACTTC. It is translated as CSARDQRSGSSYEQYF.

This clonotype was picked up many times. V gene TRBV6-2 or TRBV6-3 combines with J gene TRBJ2-1; TRBD2 matches 8 bases. The CDR3 totals 14 residues. Trimming removed 3 bases from V and 7 bases from J; junction bases left unmatched: 5. Looked up from germline, CDR1 is MNHEY and CDR2 is SVGEGT. In DNA, the CDR3 is TGTGCCAGCAGTTATTTGCGGGAGGTAAATGAGCAGTTCTTC. Its translation: CASSYLREVNEQFF.